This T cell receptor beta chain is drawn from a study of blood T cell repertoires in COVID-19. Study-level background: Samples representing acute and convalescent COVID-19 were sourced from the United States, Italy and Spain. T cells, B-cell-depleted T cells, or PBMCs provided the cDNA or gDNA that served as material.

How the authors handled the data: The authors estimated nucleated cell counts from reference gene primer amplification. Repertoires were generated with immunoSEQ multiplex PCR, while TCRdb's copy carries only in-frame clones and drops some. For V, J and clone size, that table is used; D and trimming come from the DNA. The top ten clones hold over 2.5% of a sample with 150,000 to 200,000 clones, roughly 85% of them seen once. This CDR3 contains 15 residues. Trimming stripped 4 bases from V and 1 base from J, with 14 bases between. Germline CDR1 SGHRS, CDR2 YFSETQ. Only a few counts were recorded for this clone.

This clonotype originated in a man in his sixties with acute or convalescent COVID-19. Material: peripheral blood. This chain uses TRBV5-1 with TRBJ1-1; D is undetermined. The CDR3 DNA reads TGCGCCAGCAGCCCAATAGGGAGCCCGAACACTGAAGCTTTCTTT. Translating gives CASSPIGSPNTEAFF.